The rows below give T cell receptor beta chains drawn from one sample of a study of CD8 T cells in Susac syndrome. MiXCR, run by TCRdb on the immunoSEQ multiplex PCR reads, gives a single entry per CDR3 protein. Of 150,000 or so distinct CDR3 sequences listed, roughly nine tenths are singletons. The sequenced material came from CD4+ T cells from PBMCs. These receptors all come from a human donor in good health. CDR3s leave out the opening cysteine and the closing phenylalanine or tryptophan.

V: TRBV4-3; J: TRBJ2-3; CDR3: ASSQGPDTQY
V: TRBV20-1; J: TRBJ2-5; CDR3: SEAGEGLQY
V: TRBV12-3/TRBV12-4; J: TRBJ2-3; CDR3: ASSLGQGFTDTQY
V: TRBV2; J: TRBJ2-7; CDR3: ASSADRFEEQY
V: TRBV27; J: TRBJ2-7; CDR3: ASSPPDRVGEQY
V: TRBV5-1; J: TRBJ2-5; CDR3: ASSPRRGETQY
V: TRBV20-1; J: TRBJ1-2; CDR3: SARPTGSDGGYT
V: TRBV6-1; J: TRBJ1-5; CDR3: ASSDSGQGVQPQH
V: TRBV6-5; J: TRBJ2-7; CDR3: ASSRTSGLSYEQY
V: TRBV19; J: TRBJ2-1; CDR3: ATATNTLSYNEQF
V: TRBV7-2; J: TRBJ1-5; CDR3: ASSLIGRGYQPQH
V: TRBV4-3; J: TRBJ2-5; CDR3: ASSHPGTGKTQY
V: TRBV5-1; J: TRBJ2-2; CDR3: ASSFLTSGTGELF
V: TRBV6-1; J: TRBJ1-2; CDR3: ASSERSANYGYT